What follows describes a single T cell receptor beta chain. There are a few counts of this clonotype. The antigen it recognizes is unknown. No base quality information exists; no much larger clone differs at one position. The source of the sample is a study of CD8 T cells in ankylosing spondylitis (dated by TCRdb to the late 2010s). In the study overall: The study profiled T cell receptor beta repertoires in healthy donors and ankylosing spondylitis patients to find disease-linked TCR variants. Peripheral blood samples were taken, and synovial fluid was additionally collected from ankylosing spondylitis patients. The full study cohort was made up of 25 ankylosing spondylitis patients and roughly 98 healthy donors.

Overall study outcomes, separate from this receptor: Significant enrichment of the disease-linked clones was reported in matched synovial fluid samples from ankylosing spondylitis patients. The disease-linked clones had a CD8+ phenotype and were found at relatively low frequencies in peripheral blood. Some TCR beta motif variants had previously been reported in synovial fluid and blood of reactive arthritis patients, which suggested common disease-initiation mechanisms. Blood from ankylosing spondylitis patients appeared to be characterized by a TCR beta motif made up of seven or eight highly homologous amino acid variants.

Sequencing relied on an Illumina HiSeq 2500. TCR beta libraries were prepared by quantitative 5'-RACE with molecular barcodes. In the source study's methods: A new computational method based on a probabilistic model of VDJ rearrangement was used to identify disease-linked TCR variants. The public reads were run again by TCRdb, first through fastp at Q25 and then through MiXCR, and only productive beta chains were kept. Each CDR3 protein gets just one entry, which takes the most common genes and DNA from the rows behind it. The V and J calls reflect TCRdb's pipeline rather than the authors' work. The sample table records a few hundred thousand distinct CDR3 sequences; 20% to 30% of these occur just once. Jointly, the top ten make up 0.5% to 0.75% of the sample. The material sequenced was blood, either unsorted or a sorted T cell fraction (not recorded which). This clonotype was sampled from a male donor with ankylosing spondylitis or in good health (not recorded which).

The CDR3 corresponds to CASSPTRFEQYF. The DNA is as follows: TGTGCCAGCAGCCCGACTAGGTTCGAGCAGTACTTC. The receptor chain draws on TRBV12-3 or TRBV12-4 and TRBJ2-7; the best D guess is TRBD2, with 6 bases matching. The V and J ends are trimmed by 6 bases and 6 bases, leaving 12 bases between them. Counted from cysteine to phenylalanine, this CDR3 has 12 amino acids. Only the CDR3 region is kept as DNA, spanning 36 bases read in frame from base 1.